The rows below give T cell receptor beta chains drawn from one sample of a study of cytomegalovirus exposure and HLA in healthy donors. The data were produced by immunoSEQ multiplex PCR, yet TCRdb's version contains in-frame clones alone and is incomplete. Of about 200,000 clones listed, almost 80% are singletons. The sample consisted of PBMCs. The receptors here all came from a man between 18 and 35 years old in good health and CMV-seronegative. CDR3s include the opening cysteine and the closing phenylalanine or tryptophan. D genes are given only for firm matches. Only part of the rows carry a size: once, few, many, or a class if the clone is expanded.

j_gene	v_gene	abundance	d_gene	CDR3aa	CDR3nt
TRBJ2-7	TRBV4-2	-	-	CASSQALGSGQSYEQYF	TGTGCCAGCAGCCAAGCGCTGGGTTCGGGTCAGTCCTACGAGCAGTACTTC
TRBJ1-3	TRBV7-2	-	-	CASSLGSGILSGNTIYF	TGTGCCAGCAGCCTCGGATCGGGGATCCTCTCTGGAAACACCATATATTTT
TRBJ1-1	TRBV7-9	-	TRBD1	CASSQTGGTEAFF	TGTGCCAGCAGCCAAACAGGGGGCACTGAAGCTTTCTTT
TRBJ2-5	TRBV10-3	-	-	CAITAGGGVGETQYF	TGTGCCATCACAGCCGGAGGTGGGGTTGGGGAGACCCAGTACTTC
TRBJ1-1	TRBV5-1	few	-	CASSLSQGWAFF	TGCGCCAGCAGCTTGAGCCAGGGGTGGGCTTTCTTT
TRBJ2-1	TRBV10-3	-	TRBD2	CAISEWSGGGPNEQFF	TGTGCCATCAGTGAGTGGAGCGGGGGAGGTCCCAATGAGCAGTTCTTC
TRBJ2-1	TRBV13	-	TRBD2	CASRLTREWREGPHEQFF	TGTGCCAGCAGACTCACCCGCGAGTGGCGGGAGGGACCACATGAGCAGTTCTTC
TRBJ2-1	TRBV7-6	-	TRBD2	CASSLERLASYNEQFF	TGTGCCAGCAGCTTAGAGAGACTAGCCTCCTACAATGAGCAGTTCTTC
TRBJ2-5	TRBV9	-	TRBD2	CASSTGLAGLQETQYF	TGTGCCAGCTCAACCGGACTAGCGGGCCTCCAAGAGACCCAGTACTTC
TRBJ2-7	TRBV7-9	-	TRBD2	CASTLPGLAGVAEQYF	TGTGCCAGCACCTTACCGGGACTAGCGGGAGTTGCCGAGCAGTACTTC
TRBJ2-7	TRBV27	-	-	CASSFRGHLYEQYF	TGTGCCAGCAGTTTTAGGGGACACCTCTACGAGCAGTACTTC
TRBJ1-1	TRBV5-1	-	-	CASSLEPGRVTEAFF	TGCGCCAGCAGCTTGGAGCCGGGAAGGGTAACTGAAGCTTTCTTT
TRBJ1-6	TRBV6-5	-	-	CATLKHYNSPLHF	TGTGCCACTCTGAAGCACTATAATTCACCCCTCCACTTT
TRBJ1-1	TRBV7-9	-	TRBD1	CASSLQGGSEAFF	TGTGCCAGCAGCCTTCAGGGGGGCAGTGAAGCTTTCTTT
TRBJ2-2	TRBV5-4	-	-	CASSLVPSADNTGELFF	TGTGCCAGCAGCTTGGTTCCGTCAGCGGATAACACCGGGGAGCTGTTTTTT
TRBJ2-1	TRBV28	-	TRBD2	CASSIPGLAGVDEQFF	TGTGCCAGCAGTATCCCGGGACTAGCGGGAGTTGATGAGCAGTTCTTC
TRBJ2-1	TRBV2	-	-	CASSEPVQQGPAYNEQFF	TGTGCCAGCAGTGAACCGGTTCAACAGGGTCCGGCATACAATGAGCAGTTCTTC
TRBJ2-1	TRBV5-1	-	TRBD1	CASSIRDRVNEQFF	TGCGCCAGCAGCATCCGGGACAGGGTCAATGAGCAGTTCTTC
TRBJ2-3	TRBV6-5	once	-	CASSYVGGGSRYF	-
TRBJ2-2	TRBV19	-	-	CASSPDFTGELFF	TGTGCCAGTAGTCCGGACTTCACCGGGGAGCTGTTTTTT
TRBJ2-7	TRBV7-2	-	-	CASSLVTYEQYF	TGTGCCAGCAGCTTAGTTACTTACGAGCAGTACTTC
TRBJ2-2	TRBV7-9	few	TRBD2	CASSTELAGTGELFF	TGTGCCAGCAGCACCGAACTAGCGGGAACCGGGGAGCTGTTTTTT
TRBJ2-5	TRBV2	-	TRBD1	CASLRQGVEETQYF	TGTGCCAGCCTTAGACAGGGGGTTGAGGAGACCCAGTACTTC
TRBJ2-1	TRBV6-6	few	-	CASSPAGGEQFF	TGTGCCAGCAGCCCTGCCGGGGGTGAGCAGTTCTTC
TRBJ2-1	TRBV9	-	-	CASSPRGHEQFF	TGTGCCAGCAGCCCAAGGGGCCATGAGCAGTTCTTC
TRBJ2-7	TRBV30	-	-	CAGGASYEQYF	TGTGCCGGGGGGGCCTCCTACGAGCAGTACTTC
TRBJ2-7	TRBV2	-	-	CASSRSGFSYEQYF	TGTGCCAGCAGTAGAAGCGGGTTCTCCTACGAGCAGTACTTC
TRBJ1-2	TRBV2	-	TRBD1	CASSATGGHGYTF	TGTGCCAGCAGTGCTACAGGGGGTCATGGCTACACCTTC
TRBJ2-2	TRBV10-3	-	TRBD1	CAISESPGGTGELFF	TGTGCCATCAGTGAGTCGCCAGGGGGCACCGGGGAGCTGTTTTTT
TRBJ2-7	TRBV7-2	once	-	CASSLGLAVSYEQYF	TGTGCCAGCAGCTTAGGTTTAGCGGTCTCCTACGAGCAGTACTTC
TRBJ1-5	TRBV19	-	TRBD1	CASCRDRNQPQHF	TGTGCCAGTTGCCGGGACAGAAATCAGCCCCAGCATTTT
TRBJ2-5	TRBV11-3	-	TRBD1	CASSGDRTETQYF	TGTGCCAGCAGCGGGGACAGAACAGAGACCCAGTACTTC
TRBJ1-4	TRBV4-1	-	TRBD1	CASSRGTDINEKLFF	TGCGCCAGCAGCCGAGGGACAGACATTAATGAAAAACTGTTTTTT
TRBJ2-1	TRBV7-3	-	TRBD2	CASSPSGGNNEQFF	TGTGCCAGCAGCCCCTCGGGGGGGAACAATGAGCAGTTCTTC
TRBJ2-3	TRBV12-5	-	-	CASGLAHRDTQYF	TGTGCTAGTGGTTTGGCCCACAGGGATACGCAGTATTTT
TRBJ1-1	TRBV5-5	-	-	CASSLLNTEAFF	TGTGCCAGCAGCTTGCTAAACACTGAAGCTTTCTTT
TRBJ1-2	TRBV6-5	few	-	CASSFLARQTHFF	TGTGCCAGCAGTTTCTTAGCAAGACAGACACACTTCTTC
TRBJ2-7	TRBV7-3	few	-	CASSLLGSYEQYF	TGTGCCAGCAGCTTACTAGGATCCTACGAGCAGTACTTC
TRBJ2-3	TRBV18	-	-	CASSPPSVDTQYF	TGTGCCAGCTCACCACCGAGCGTGGATACGCAGTATTTT
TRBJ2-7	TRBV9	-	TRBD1	CASSHGTGAYEQYF	TGTGCCAGCAGCCACGGGACAGGGGCCTACGAGCAGTACTTC
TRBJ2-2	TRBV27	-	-	CASSLRRVNTGELFF	TGTGCCAGCAGTTTAAGACGGGTGAACACCGGGGAGCTGTTTTTT
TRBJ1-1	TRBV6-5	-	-	CASSYSRVNTEAFF	TGTGCCAGCAGTTACTCACGCGTGAACACTGAAGCTTTCTTT
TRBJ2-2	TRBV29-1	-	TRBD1	CSVESDRGGGTGELFF	TGCAGCGTTGAAAGTGACAGGGGAGGTGGCACCGGGGAGCTGTTTTTT
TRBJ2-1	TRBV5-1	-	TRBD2	CASSRASGPYNEQFF	TGCGCCAGCAGCCGTGCTAGCGGCCCTTACAATGAGCAGTTCTTC
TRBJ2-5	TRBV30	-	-	CAWSSGLRGQETQYF	TGTGCCTGGAGTTCAGGGTTGAGGGGGCAAGAGACCCAGTACTTC
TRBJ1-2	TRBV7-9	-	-	CASSLQGIAVGYTF	TGTGCCAGCAGCTTACAGGGAATCGCGGTCGGCTACACCTTC
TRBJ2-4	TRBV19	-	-	CAGSFGQTQNIQYF	TGTGCCGGTAGTTTCGGACAGACTCAGAACATTCAGTACTTC
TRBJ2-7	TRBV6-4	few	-	CASSDSHKGVYEQYF	TGTGCCAGCAGTGACTCTCACAAGGGGGTTTACGAGCAGTACTTC
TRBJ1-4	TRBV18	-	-	CATSPRVDEKLFF	TGTGCCACCTCCCCCAGGGTGGATGAAAAACTGTTTTTT
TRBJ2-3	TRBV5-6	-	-	CASSFEESGREHQNTQYF	TGTGCCAGCAGCTTCGAAGAGTCTGGCCGGGAGCACCAGAATACGCAGTATTTT
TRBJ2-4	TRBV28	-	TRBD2	CASYTPRGGPDIQYF	TGTGCCAGCTATACCCCCCGGGGAGGGCCAGACATTCAGTACTTC
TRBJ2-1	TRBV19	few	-	CASSIDRGAAYNEQFF	TGTGCCAGTAGTATAGATCGGGGAGCGGCGTACAATGAGCAGTTCTTC
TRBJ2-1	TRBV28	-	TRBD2	CASSAIPTSGTEQFF	TGTGCCAGCAGTGCTATCCCGACTAGCGGGACTGAGCAGTTCTTC
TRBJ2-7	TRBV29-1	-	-	CSVKGDGPYEQYF	TGCAGCGTGAAGGGAGACGGGCCCTACGAGCAGTACTTC
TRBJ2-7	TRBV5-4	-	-	CASSFPGLAYEQYF	TGTGCCAGCAGCTTCCCGGGACTCGCCTACGAGCAGTACTTC
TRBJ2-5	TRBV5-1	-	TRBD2	CASSSGLAGGQETQYF	TGCGCCAGCAGCTCGGGACTAGCGGGAGGGCAAGAGACCCAGTACTTC
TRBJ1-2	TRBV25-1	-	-	CASSESGQGGYGYTF	TGTGCCAGCAGTGAAAGCGGGCAGGGAGGCTATGGCTACACCTTC
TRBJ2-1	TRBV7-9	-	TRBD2	CASSRGLAGFMHNEQFF	TGTGCCAGCAGCAGAGGACTAGCGGGGTTTATGCACAATGAGCAGTTCTTC
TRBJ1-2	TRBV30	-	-	CAWGDVYGYTF	TGTGCCTGGGGAGACGTCTATGGCTACACCTTC
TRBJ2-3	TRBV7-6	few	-	CASSLVGGTDTQYF	TGTGCCAGCAGCTTAGTGGGAGGCACAGATACGCAGTATTTT